This T cell receptor (beta chain) was found in a study of shared clonotypes between healthy human individuals. Findings and limits, study-wide: With few donors, the genetic and exposure-history diversity represented was limited. Some naive CD4 clonotypes, around 5%, turned up in common across four donors. Sequencing depth was expected to affect clonotype sharing among donors.

This CDR3 region has 15 residues. Trimming removed 4 bases from V and 0 bases from J; junction bases left unmatched: 5. Germline assignment: CDR1 MNHEY and CDR2 SVGAGI. For every subset, genomic DNA was evenly distributed across several immunoSEQ plates. The method was immunoSEQ multiplex PCR; TCRdb's version includes in-frame clones alone and lacks a portion of them. In the table there are 2 million to 2.5 million clones, nearly 97% of which are singletons. Notes on this clone: As yet, its antigen is unknown.

The sample taken for sequencing was naive CD4+ T cells sorted from blood. The subset: CD45RA+ positively selected. The chain couples TRBV6-5 to TRBJ1-1, with 7 nucleotides matching TRBD1. The clonotype was recovered from a man younger than 30 in good health. The CDR3, as DNA: TGTGCCAGCAGTTCTCGGACAGGCATGAACACTGAAGCTTTCTTT. This codes for CASSSRTGMNTEAFF.